Listed below are T cell receptor beta chains from one sample, sequenced in a study of blood T cell repertoires in COVID-19. Produced via immunoSEQ multiplex PCR; TCRdb's table is partial and in-frame only. The repertoire has just under 350,000 clones, about 90% of them found once; the top ten carry around 6.6%. Material: peripheral blood. The receptor set was obtained from a woman aged 70 to 79 with COVID-19, enrolled during active disease. Both conserved end residues are part of each CDR3. D genes are given only for firm matches. Size values are once, few and many counts, or a class for expanded clones, and some rows have none.

CDR3aa: CASSGGLNTEAFF
CDR3nt: TGTGCCAGCTCCGGCGGGTTGAACACTGAAGCTTTCTTT
abundance: few
v_gene: TRBV18
j_gene: TRBJ1-1
d_gene: .

CDR3aa: CASSTQGVYYEQYF
CDR3nt: TGTGCCAGCAGCACACAGGGGGTATACTACGAGCAGTACTTC
abundance: .
v_gene: TRBV11-2
j_gene: TRBJ2-7
d_gene: TRBD1

CDR3aa: CASSFPGNGQPQHF
CDR3nt: TGTGCCAGCAGCTTTCCGGGAAATGGTCAGCCCCAGCATTTT
abundance: .
v_gene: TRBV7-3
j_gene: TRBJ1-5
d_gene: .

CDR3aa: CSVGTGYPSYGYTF
CDR3nt: TGCAGCGTTGGGACAGGGTACCCCTCCTATGGCTACACCTTC
abundance: .
v_gene: TRBV29-1
j_gene: TRBJ1-2
d_gene: TRBD1

CDR3aa: CASSPEGGAYGYTF
CDR3nt: TGTGCCAGCTCACCAGAGGGCGGGGCATATGGCTACACCTTC
abundance: .
v_gene: TRBV18
j_gene: TRBJ1-2
d_gene: .

CDR3aa: CASSTGTSGSTDTQYF
CDR3nt: TGTGCCAGTAGTACTGGGACTAGCGGATCCACAGATACGCAGTATTTT
abundance: .
v_gene: TRBV19
j_gene: TRBJ2-3
d_gene: TRBD2

CDR3aa: CASSLESAQYF
CDR3nt: TGTGCCAGCAGTTTAGAAAGCGCCCAGTACTTC
abundance: .
v_gene: TRBV28
j_gene: TRBJ2-5
d_gene: .

CDR3aa: CASKSSGKLFF
CDR3nt: TGTGCCAGCAAATCCTCCGGAAAACTGTTTTTT
abundance: .
v_gene: TRBV6-5
j_gene: TRBJ1-4
d_gene: .

CDR3aa: CATSRSPPTVSYEQYF
CDR3nt: TGTGCCACCAGCAGATCACCGCCGACAGTATCCTACGAGCAGTACTTC
abundance: .
v_gene: TRBV15
j_gene: TRBJ2-7
d_gene: .

CDR3aa: CASSSGPATYEQYF
CDR3nt: TGTGCCAGCAGCTCTGGGCCCGCCACCTACGAGCAGTACTTC
abundance: .
v_gene: TRBV11-2
j_gene: TRBJ2-7
d_gene: .

CDR3aa: CASGLGPGTGTTQPQHF
CDR3nt: TGTGCTAGTGGTTTAGGCCCCGGGACAGGGACCACTCAGCCCCAGCATTTT
abundance: .
v_gene: TRBV12-5
j_gene: TRBJ1-5
d_gene: TRBD1

CDR3aa: CASSPRTDYEQYF
CDR3nt: TGTGCCAGCAGCCCCCGGACAGACTACGAGCAGTACTTC
abundance: .
v_gene: TRBV7-9
j_gene: TRBJ2-7
d_gene: .

CDR3aa: CASSFRQGVEQYF
CDR3nt: TGTGCCAGCAGCTTCCGGCAGGGGGTTGAGCAGTACTTC
abundance: .
v_gene: TRBV11-3
j_gene: TRBJ2-7
d_gene: TRBD1

CDR3aa: CASSPDRNEKLFF
CDR3nt: TGTGCCAGCTCACCGGACAGAAATGAAAAACTGTTTTTT
abundance: .
v_gene: TRBV18
j_gene: TRBJ1-4
d_gene: .

CDR3aa: CASSRQPGEWEQYF
CDR3nt: TGCGCCAGCAGCCGCCAGCCGGGGGAATGGGAGCAGTACTTC
abundance: .
v_gene: TRBV4-1
j_gene: TRBJ2-7
d_gene: .

CDR3aa: CASSPTASSYEQYF
CDR3nt: TGTGCCAGCAGTCCGACAGCGAGCTCCTACGAGCAGTACTTC
abundance: once
v_gene: TRBV28
j_gene: TRBJ2-7
d_gene: .

CDR3aa: CSVSDYGYTF
CDR3nt: TGCAGCGTGTCGGACTATGGCTACACCTTC
abundance: .
v_gene: TRBV29-1
j_gene: TRBJ1-2
d_gene: .

CDR3aa: CATETSGDTGELFF
CDR3nt: TGTGCCACGGAGACTAGCGGGGACACCGGGGAGCTGTTTTTT
abundance: .
v_gene: TRBV10-3
j_gene: TRBJ2-2
d_gene: TRBD2

CDR3aa: CSAKTGGGYTF
CDR3nt: TGCAGTGCAAAGACAGGGGGTGGCTACACCTTC
abundance: few
v_gene: TRBV20-1
j_gene: TRBJ1-2
d_gene: TRBD1

CDR3aa: CASSRQGLNYGYTF
CDR3nt: TGTGCCAGCAGTCGACAGGGACTTAACTATGGCTACACCTTC
abundance: .
v_gene: TRBV9
j_gene: TRBJ1-2
d_gene: TRBD1

CDR3aa: CASSWGQGSVEAFF
CDR3nt: TGCGCCAGCAGCTGGGGACAGGGCAGTGTTGAAGCTTTCTTT
abundance: .
v_gene: TRBV5-1
j_gene: TRBJ1-1
d_gene: TRBD1

CDR3aa: CASSPGTGFNSPLHF
CDR3nt: TGTGCCAGCAGCCCAGGGACAGGGTTCAATTCACCCCTCCACTTT
abundance: .
v_gene: TRBV7-9
j_gene: TRBJ1-6
d_gene: TRBD1

CDR3aa: CASSYGDRSYGYTF
CDR3nt: TGTGCCAGCAGTTACGGGGACAGGTCTTATGGCTACACCTTC
abundance: .
v_gene: TRBV6-5
j_gene: TRBJ1-2
d_gene: TRBD1

CDR3aa: CAILGSDTQYF
CDR3nt: TGTGCCATACTAGGGTCTGATACGCAGTATTTT
abundance: .
v_gene: TRBV10-3
j_gene: TRBJ2-3
d_gene: .

CDR3aa: CASSLFSGNTEAFF
CDR3nt: TGTGCCAGCAGCTTATTTTCGGGGAACACTGAAGCTTTCTTT
abundance: .
v_gene: TRBV7-9
j_gene: TRBJ1-1
d_gene: .

CDR3aa: CASRTGINYGYTF
CDR3nt: TGTGCCAGCAGGACCGGGATCAACTATGGCTACACCTTC
abundance: .
v_gene: TRBV6-5
j_gene: TRBJ1-2
d_gene: .

CDR3aa: CAIGTGEDSPLHF
CDR3nt: TGTGCCATAGGGACAGGGGAGGATTCACCCCTCCACTTT
abundance: once
v_gene: TRBV10-3
j_gene: TRBJ1-6
d_gene: TRBD1

CDR3aa: CASSSGGTPLYF
CDR3nt: TGCGCCAGCAGCTCGGGAGGGACCCCATTGTACTTC
abundance: once
v_gene: TRBV5-1
j_gene: TRBJ2-5
d_gene: TRBD2

CDR3aa: CASSLLERRQGYQPQHF
CDR3nt: TGTGCCAGCAGTTTATTGGAACGGCGGCAGGGTTATCAGCCCCAGCATTTT
abundance: .
v_gene: TRBV28
j_gene: TRBJ1-5
d_gene: .

CDR3aa: CASSITSGEETQYF
CDR3nt: TGTGCCAGTAGTATTACTAGCGGGGAAGAGACCCAGTACTTC
abundance: .
v_gene: TRBV19
j_gene: TRBJ2-5
d_gene: TRBD2

CDR3aa: CASSLGGRSYGYTF
CDR3nt: TGTGCCAGCAGCTTAGGAGGGCGGTCCTATGGCTACACCTTC
abundance: .
v_gene: TRBV7-2
j_gene: TRBJ1-2
d_gene: .

CDR3aa: CASSPRQGINGYTF
CDR3nt: TGTGCCAGCAGTCCCCGACAGGGTATAAATGGCTACACCTTC
abundance: once
v_gene: TRBV27
j_gene: TRBJ1-2
d_gene: TRBD1

CDR3aa: CAWSAGGGFYGYTF
CDR3nt: TGTGCCTGGAGTGCTGGGGGGGGATTCTATGGCTACACCTTC
abundance: .
v_gene: TRBV30
j_gene: TRBJ1-2
d_gene: .

CDR3aa: CASYRGGSPLHF
CDR3nt: TGTGCCAGCTATCGGGGGGGGTCACCCCTCCACTTT
abundance: .
v_gene: TRBV6-6
j_gene: TRBJ1-6
d_gene: .

CDR3aa: CSVGILRDFPDTQYF
CDR3nt: TGCAGCGTTGGGATACTCCGGGACTTTCCAGATACGCAGTATTTT
abundance: .
v_gene: TRBV29-1
j_gene: TRBJ2-3
d_gene: .

CDR3aa: CATSDSSGSEAFF
CDR3nt: TGTGCCACCAGTGATTCATCAGGTTCTGAAGCTTTCTTT
abundance: few
v_gene: TRBV24-1
j_gene: TRBJ1-1
d_gene: .

CDR3aa: CASSLRRGGETQYF
CDR3nt: TGTGCCAGCAGCTTAAGGCGGGGAGGAGAGACCCAGTACTTC
abundance: .
v_gene: TRBV7-2
j_gene: TRBJ2-5
d_gene: .

CDR3aa: CASKITGARFEAFF
CDR3nt: TGTGCCAGTAAAATAACAGGCGCTCGATTTGAAGCTTTCTTT
abundance: .
v_gene: TRBV6-5
j_gene: TRBJ1-1
d_gene: .

CDR3aa: CASTWDRSFSNQPQHF
CDR3nt: TGTGCCAGCACCTGGGACAGGTCATTTAGCAATCAGCCCCAGCATTTT
abundance: once
v_gene: TRBV28
j_gene: TRBJ1-5
d_gene: TRBD1

CDR3aa: CASSLGGYSGNTIYF
CDR3nt: TGTGCCAGCAGCTTGGGCGGCTACTCTGGAAACACCATATATTTT
abundance: few
v_gene: TRBV5-6
j_gene: TRBJ1-3
d_gene: .

CDR3aa: CAISDGSGYTF
CDR3nt: TGTGCCATCAGTGACGGGTCTGGCTACACCTTC
abundance: .
v_gene: TRBV10-3
j_gene: TRBJ1-2
d_gene: .

CDR3aa: CASSLALDRETF
CDR3nt: TGTGCCAGCAGCTTAGCCTTGGACAGGGAAACCTTC
abundance: .
v_gene: TRBV11-2
j_gene: TRBJ1-2
d_gene: TRBD1

CDR3aa: CASSLVSDSGNTIYF
CDR3nt: TGTGCCAGCAGCTTAGTCTCAGACTCTGGAAACACCATATATTTT
abundance: .
v_gene: TRBV7-2
j_gene: TRBJ1-3
d_gene: .

CDR3aa: CASSLGTGAFGYTF
CDR3nt: TGTGCCAGCAGCTTAGGGACAGGGGCGTTTGGCTACACCTTC
abundance: few
v_gene: TRBV7-8
j_gene: TRBJ1-2
d_gene: TRBD1

CDR3aa: CASSHRGQSYEQYF
CDR3nt: TGTGCCAGCAGCCACCGGGGACAGTCCTACGAGCAGTACTTC
abundance: .
v_gene: TRBV3-1/TRBV3-2
j_gene: TRBJ2-7
d_gene: TRBD1

CDR3aa: CASSQRLAGQETQYF
CDR3nt: TGTGCCAGCAGCCAGAGGCTAGCGGGGCAAGAGACCCAGTACTTC
abundance: few
v_gene: TRBV7-3
j_gene: TRBJ2-5
d_gene: TRBD2